This record looks at one TCR beta chain sequence and its context. The sample belongs to a study of blood T cell repertoires in COVID-19. Study as a whole: Spain, Italy and the United States supplied samples that represented acute and convalescent COVID-19. Sources were T cells, B-cell-depleted T cells, or PBMCs; the material itself was cDNA or gDNA.

Authors' processing steps: Quantification of nucleated cells was approximated via reference gene primer amplification. Clones were read by immunoSEQ multiplex PCR, and TCRdb kept only the in-frame ones, dropping some. V, J and clone size are taken as reported in that table, and D and trimming were inferred from the DNA itself. This table holds roughly 250,000 clones, nearly 85% found once. Germline V gene data show CDR1 as SGHAT and CDR2 as FQNNGV. Trimming cost V 5 bases and J 0 bases, with 11 bases left between them. The CDR3 is 14 residues long. Sequencing used peripheral blood. V and J are TRBV11-2 and TRBJ2-7; possibly TRBD1 for D (6 bases). The sequence came from a human donor in a cohort sampled during active COVID-19. Here the CDR3 DNA reads TGTGCCAGCAGCGTGGGACACAGCTCCTACGAGCAGTACTTC. The encoded protein is CASSVGHSSYEQYF.